This T cell receptor beta chain comes out of a study of blood T cells in healthy people across ages. Overall study context: Using template switching, researchers captured about one barcoded beta molecule for each two T cells. Study results and limitations: Naive CD4+ cell counts and diversity both ran higher in long-lived than in aged donors.

This CDR3 is built from 10 residues. CDR1 and CDR2 (germline): DFQATT, SNEGSKA (reference sequence). Trimming stripped 5 bases from V and 3 bases from J, with 4 bases between. For the second PCR, which ran for roughly 7 to 11 cycles, a sample-barcoded 5' primer and a J-beta primer mix were used. Carrying 12 random nucleotides, a template-switch adaptor labeled each individual cDNA molecule. MiXCR, applied by TCRdb to the 5' RACE reads, yields one record per CDR3 protein. The sample includes over 1.5 million distinct CDR3 sequences, 49% of them seen just once. This clonotype was found once. Its antigen is unidentified.

The source of this sequence is a woman aged 40-49 years in good health. Sequencing was carried out using blood. The J gene is TRBJ2-5, the V gene TRBV20-1; D is uncertain. CDR3 bases: TGCAGTGCTGATGAAGAGACCCAGTACTTC. Translated: CSADEETQYF.